This T cell receptor beta chain was identified during a study of control samples from healthy donors and cancer patients. Clones were sequenced by immunoSEQ multiplex PCR, and TCRdb holds only the in-frame ones, with some missing. The data contain about 63,000 clones, around 87% of them seen just once; the ten biggest clones take up roughly 13%. This CDR3 region has 18 residues. V was clipped by 4 bases and J by 1 base; unmatched bases: 12. The germline gives CDR1 KGHDR, CDR2 SFDVKD. The sequence was obtained from a woman aged 55-69 years with lung cancer. The specimen was PBMCs. The chain links TRBV24-1 to TRBJ2-1, with TRBD1 identical over 7 bases. The CDR3 protein is CATSDPDPGGASYNEQFF. The CDR3 bases are TGTGCCACCAGTGACCCTGACCCAGGGGGTGCTTCCTACAATGAGCAGTTCTTC.